The 8 T cell receptor beta chains below come from one sample, sequenced in a study of T cell repertoires in aging, cancer and after chemotherapy. Multiplex touch-down PCR with TRB-A/B primers amplified rearranged V-D-J TRB sequences. TCRdb reprocessed the multiplex PCR reads with MiXCR, giving one entry per CDR3 protein. This sample yields some 8,000 distinct CDR3 sequences, of which 25% to 40% are seen a single time; approximately 12% belongs to the top ten. The template was genomic DNA from peripheral blood, not RNA. Material: blood. The receptors here all came from a human donor in good health.

This clonotype was detected a few times. The rearrangement links TRBV12-3 or TRBV12-4 to TRBJ2-3; either TRBD1 or TRBD2 may supply D (6 bases each). This CDR3 is built from 12 residues. Trimming pared 7 bases from V and 10 bases from J, leaving 15 bases between. The CDR3 is CASISSGGSQYF. As DNA, the CDR3 is TGTGCCAGCATCTCCTCCGGGGGCTCGCAGTATTTT.

J is TRBJ1-3 and V is TRBV19; a weak D match, TRBD1 (6 bases). This CDR3 is built from 16 residues. From germline, CDR1 is LNHDA and CDR2 SQIVND (reference sequence). V lost 5 bases and J 0 bases, leaving 14 bases between the germline ends. CDR3 nucleotides: TGTGCCAGTAGTCTCGCCGGGACACTCTCTGGAAACACCATATATTTT. It specifies CASSLAGTLSGNTIYF. Combining the CDR3 with reference TRBV19 and TRBJ1-3 gives the whole variable domain DGGITQSPKYLFRKEGQNVTLSCEQNLNHDAMYWYRQDPGQGLRLIYYSQIVNDFQKGDIAEGYSVSREKKESFPLTVTSAQKNPTAFYLCASSLAGTLSGNTIYFGEGSWLTVV.

This clonotype has a handful of counts. This chain links TRBV18 with TRBJ2-3; D is undetermined. Looked up from germline, CDR1 is KGHSH and CDR2 is LQKENI. This CDR3 contains 16 residues. V was cut by 3 bases and J by 0 bases, with 13 bases left in between. The CDR3 region has the DNA TGTGCCAGCTCACCGCCCCGGCAGTCGAGCACAGATACGCAGTATTTT. It is translated as CASSPPRQSSTDTQYF.

This chain uses TRBV12-3 or TRBV12-4 with TRBJ2-5; possibly TRBD2 for D (6 bases). The CDR3 extends over 14 amino acids. The germline V and J ends were trimmed by 5 bases and 3 bases, with 13 bases remaining between them. Written as DNA, the CDR3 is TGTGCCAGCAGTCTTCCCCCGGGGGAAGAGACCCAGTACTTC. This encodes CASSLPPGEETQYF.

V and J are TRBV6-1 and TRBJ2-5, with a tentative D call TRBD1 (5 bases). CDR3 length equals 14 residues. Looked up from germline, CDR1 is MNHNS and CDR2 is SASEGT. With 2 bases removed from V and 5 bases from J, the gap between germline ends came to 12 bases. The DNA for the CDR3 is TGTGCCAGCAGTGAACAGTCAGGGCAGGAGACCCAGTACTTC. Translated, it gives CASSEQSGQETQYF.

The chain has TRBV5-1 and TRBJ1-1, with TRBD1 matching over 7 bases. Losses at the gene ends were 0 bases for V and 1 base for J; bases not matched to a gene: 3. The CDR3 runs 15 residues. Germline assignment: CDR1 SGHRS and CDR2 YFSETQ. The CDR3 reads CASSLVGQQNTEAFF. The DNA for the CDR3 is TGCGCCAGCAGCTTGGTGGGACAGCAGAACACTGAAGCTTTCTTT.

The chain links TRBV13 to TRBJ2-3, with unresolved D. Trimming shortened V by 1 base and J by 2 bases, and 13 bases separated the two germline ends. CDR3 length: 16 amino acids. Germline loops: CDR1 PRHDT, CDR2 FYEKMQ (reference sequence). Here the CDR3 DNA reads TGTGCCAGCAGCTTAGACTCCGCGACCCTCACAGATACGCAGTATTTT. This translates into CASSLDSATLTDTQYF.

V and J are TRBV6-5 and TRBJ1-1; D is undetermined. Germline loops: CDR1 MNHEY, CDR2 SVGAGI. CDR3 size: 14 residues. Trimming took off 0 bases at V and 7 bases at J, with 12 bases between the two ends. The CDR3 loop is CASSYSMFGLEAFF. The CDR3 DNA sequence: TGTGCCAGCAGTTACTCTATGTTTGGGCTTGAAGCTTTCTTT.